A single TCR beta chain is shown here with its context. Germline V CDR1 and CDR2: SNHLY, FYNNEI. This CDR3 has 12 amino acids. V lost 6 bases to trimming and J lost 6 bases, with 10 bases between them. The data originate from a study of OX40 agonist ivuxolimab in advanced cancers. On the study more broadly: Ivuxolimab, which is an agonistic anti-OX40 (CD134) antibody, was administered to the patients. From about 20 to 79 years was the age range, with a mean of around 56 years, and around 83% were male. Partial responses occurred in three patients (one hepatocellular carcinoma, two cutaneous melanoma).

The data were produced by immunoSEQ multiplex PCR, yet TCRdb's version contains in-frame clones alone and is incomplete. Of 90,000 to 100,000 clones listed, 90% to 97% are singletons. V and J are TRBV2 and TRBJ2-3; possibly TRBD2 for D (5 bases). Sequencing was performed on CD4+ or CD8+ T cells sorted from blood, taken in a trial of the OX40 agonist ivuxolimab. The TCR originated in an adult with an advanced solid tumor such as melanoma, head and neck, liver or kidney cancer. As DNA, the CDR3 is TGTGCCAGCAGCGGGGAGTCCGATACGCAGTATTTT. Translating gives CASSGESDTQYF.